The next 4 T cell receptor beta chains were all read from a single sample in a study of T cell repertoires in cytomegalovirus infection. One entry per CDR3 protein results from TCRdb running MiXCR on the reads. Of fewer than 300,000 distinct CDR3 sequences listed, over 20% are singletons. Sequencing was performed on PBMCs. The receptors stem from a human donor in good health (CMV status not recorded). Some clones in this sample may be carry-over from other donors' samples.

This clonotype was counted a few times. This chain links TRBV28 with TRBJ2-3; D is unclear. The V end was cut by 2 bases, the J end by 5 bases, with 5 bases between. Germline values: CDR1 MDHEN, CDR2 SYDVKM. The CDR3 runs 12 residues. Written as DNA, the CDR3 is TGTGCCAGCAGTTTACCTCAAGATACGCAGTATTTT. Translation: CASSLPQDTQYF.

The CDR3 sequence: CASSDNRGLQPQHF. The CDR3 nucleotides read TGTGCCAGCAGCGATAACAGGGGGCTTCAGCCCCAGCATTTT. This chain joins TRBV7-9 and TRBJ1-5; 9 positions match TRBD1. From germline, CDR1 is SEHNR and CDR2 FQNEAQ (reference sequence). CDR3 length: 14 residues. After removal of 5 bases from V and 6 bases from J, the junction contained 5 bases not matched to a gene. Variable domain in full (rest from reference TRBV7-9 and TRBJ1-5): DTGVSQNPRHKITKRGQNVTFRCDPISEHNRLYWYRQTLGQGPEFLTYFQNEAQLEKSRLLSDRFSAERPKGSFSTLEIQRTEQGDSAMYLCASSDNRGLQPQHFGDGTRLSIL.

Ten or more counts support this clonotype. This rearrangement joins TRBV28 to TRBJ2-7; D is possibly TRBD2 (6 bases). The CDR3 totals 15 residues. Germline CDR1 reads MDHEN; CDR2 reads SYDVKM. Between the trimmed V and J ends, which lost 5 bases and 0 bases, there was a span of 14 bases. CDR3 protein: CASSPSGLSSYEQYF. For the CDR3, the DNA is TGTGCCAGCAGTCCCTCGGGACTCTCCTCCTACGAGCAGTACTTC.

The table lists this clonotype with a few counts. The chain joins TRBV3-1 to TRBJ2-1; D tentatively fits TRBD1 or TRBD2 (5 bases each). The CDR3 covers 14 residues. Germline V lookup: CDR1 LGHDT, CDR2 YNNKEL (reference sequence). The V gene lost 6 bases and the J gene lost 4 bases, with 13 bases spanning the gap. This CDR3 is CASSLKWGYNEQFF. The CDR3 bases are TGTGCCAGCAGTCTCAAGTGGGGGTACAATGAGCAGTTCTTC.